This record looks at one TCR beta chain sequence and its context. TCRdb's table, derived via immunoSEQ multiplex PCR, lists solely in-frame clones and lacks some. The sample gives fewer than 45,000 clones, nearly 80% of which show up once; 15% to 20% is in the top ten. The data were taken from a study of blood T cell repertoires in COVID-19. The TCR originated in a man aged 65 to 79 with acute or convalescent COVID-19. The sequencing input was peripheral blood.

This CDR3 is CASSLHGGSGNTIYF. As DNA, the CDR3 is TGTGCCAGCAGCTTACACGGGGGATCAGGAAACACCATATATTTT. This sequence joins TRBV7-2 and TRBJ1-3, with D perhaps TRBD1 (5 bases). The CDR3 totals 15 residues. V lost 2 bases, J lost 4 bases, and 12 bases lay in between. The V gene's germline CDR1 is SGHTA and CDR2 FQGNSA.